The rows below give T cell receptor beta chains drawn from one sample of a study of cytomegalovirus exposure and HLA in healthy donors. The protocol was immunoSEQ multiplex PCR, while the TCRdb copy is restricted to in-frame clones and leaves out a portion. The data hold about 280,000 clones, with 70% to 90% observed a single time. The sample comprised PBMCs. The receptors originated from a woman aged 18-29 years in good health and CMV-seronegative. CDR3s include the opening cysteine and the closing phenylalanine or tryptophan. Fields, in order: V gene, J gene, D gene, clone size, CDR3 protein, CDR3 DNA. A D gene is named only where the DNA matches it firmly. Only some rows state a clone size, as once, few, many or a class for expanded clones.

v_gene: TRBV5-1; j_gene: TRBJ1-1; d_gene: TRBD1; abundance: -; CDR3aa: CASSLGGTGFVTEAFF; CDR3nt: TGCGCCAGCAGCTTGGGAGGGACAGGGTTTGTAACTGAAGCTTTCTTT
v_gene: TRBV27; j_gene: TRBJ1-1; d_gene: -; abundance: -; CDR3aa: CASSFGGNVNTEAFF; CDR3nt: TGTGCCAGCAGTTTTGGGGGGAATGTGAACACTGAAGCTTTCTTT
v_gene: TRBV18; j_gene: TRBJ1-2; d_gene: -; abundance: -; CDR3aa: CASSPTPGSGGYGYTF; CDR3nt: TGTGCCAGCTCTCCAACCCCGGGGTCGGGAGGCTATGGCTACACCTTC
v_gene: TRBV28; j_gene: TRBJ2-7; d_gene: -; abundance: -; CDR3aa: CASSLIQRKYEQYF; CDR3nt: TGTGCCAGCAGTTTAATCCAGCGTAAATACGAGCAGTACTTC
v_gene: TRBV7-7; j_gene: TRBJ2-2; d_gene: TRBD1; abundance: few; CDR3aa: CASKSGTGDTGELFF; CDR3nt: TGTGCCAGCAAGTCCGGGACAGGAGACACCGGGGAGCTGTTTTTT
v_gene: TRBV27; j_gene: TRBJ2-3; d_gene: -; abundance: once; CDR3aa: CASSYLLTDTQYF; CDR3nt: TGTGCCAGCAGTTATCTCTTAACAGATACGCAGTATTTT
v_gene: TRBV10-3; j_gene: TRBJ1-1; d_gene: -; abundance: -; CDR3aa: CALRQAGSTEAFF; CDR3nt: TGTGCCTTACGGCAAGCAGGCAGCACTGAAGCTTTCTTT
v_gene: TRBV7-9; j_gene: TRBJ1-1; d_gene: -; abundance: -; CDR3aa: CASSRLNTEAFF; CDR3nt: TGTGCCAGCAGCCGTTTGAACACTGAAGCTTTCTTT
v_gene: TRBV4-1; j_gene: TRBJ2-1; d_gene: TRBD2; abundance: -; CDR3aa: CASSQDNWRTSSYNEQFF; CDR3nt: TGCGCCAGCAGCCAAGATAATTGGCGGACTAGCTCCTACAATGAGCAGTTCTTC
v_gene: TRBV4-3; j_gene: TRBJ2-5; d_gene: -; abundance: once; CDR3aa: CASSQDIGRPGVDQYF; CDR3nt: TGCGCCAGCAGCCAAGATATCGGCCGTCCGGGGGTTGACCAGTACTTC
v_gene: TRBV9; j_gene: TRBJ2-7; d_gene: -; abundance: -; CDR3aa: CASSARVGHGPYEQYF; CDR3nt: TGTGCCAGCAGCGCGAGGGTGGGACACGGACCCTACGAGCAGTACTTC
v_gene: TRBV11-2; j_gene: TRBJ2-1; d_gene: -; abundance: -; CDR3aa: CASSRGTEAYRSYNEQFF; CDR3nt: TGTGCCAGCAGCCGAGGCACCGAAGCGTACCGCTCCTACAATGAGCAGTTCTTC
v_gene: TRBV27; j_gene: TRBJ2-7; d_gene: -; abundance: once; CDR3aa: CASEGAAAGYEQYF; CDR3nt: TGTGCCAGCGAAGGTGCGGCGGCTGGCTACGAGCAGTACTTC
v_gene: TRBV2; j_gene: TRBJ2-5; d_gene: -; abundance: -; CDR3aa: CASTLFEETQYF; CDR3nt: TGTGCCAGCACCCTGTTTGAAGAGACCCAGTACTTC
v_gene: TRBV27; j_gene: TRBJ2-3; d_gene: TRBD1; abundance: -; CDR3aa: CASPRTGRTDTQYF; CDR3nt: TGTGCCAGCCCCCGGACAGGGAGGACAGATACGCAGTATTTT
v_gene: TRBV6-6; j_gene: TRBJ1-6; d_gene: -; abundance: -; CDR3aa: CASSPSHPLHF; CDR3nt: TGTGCCAGCAGCCCATCCCATCCCCTCCACTTT
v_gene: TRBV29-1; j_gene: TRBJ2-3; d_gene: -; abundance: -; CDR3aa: CSVPRGSGTDTQYF; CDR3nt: TGCAGCGTGCCTCGGGGAAGCGGCACAGATACGCAGTATTTT
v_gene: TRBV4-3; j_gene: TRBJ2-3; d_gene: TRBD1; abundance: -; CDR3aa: CASSFRDSDTQYF; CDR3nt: TGCGCCAGCAGCTTTCGGGACAGCGATACGCAGTATTTT
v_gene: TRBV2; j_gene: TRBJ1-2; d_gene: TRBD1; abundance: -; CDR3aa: CASSQGTGKVYGYTF; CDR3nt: TGTGCCAGCAGCCAGGGGACAGGGAAGGTATATGGCTACACCTTC
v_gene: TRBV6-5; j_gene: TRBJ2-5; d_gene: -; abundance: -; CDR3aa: CASSPRRVGTQYF; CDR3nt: TGTGCCAGCAGTCCCCGGCGGGTGGGGACCCAGTACTTC
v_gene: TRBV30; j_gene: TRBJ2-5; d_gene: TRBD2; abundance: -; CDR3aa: CAWRTSGGETQYF; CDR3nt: TGTGCCTGGAGGACTAGCGGGGGAGAGACCCAGTACTTC
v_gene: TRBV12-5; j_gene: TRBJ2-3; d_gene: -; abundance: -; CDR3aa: CASGLVGLDTQYF; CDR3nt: TGTGCTAGTGGTTTGGTGGGGCTAGATACGCAGTATTTT
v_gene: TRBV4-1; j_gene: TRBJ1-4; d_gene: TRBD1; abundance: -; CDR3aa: CASSQDFPTGGAGEKLFF; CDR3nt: TGCGCCAGCAGCCAAGATTTTCCGACAGGGGGCGCAGGTGAAAAACTGTTTTTT
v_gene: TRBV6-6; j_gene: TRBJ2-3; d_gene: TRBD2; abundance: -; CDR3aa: CARGLAGSTDTQYF; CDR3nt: TGTGCCCGGGGGCTAGCGGGTAGCACAGATACGCAGTATTTT
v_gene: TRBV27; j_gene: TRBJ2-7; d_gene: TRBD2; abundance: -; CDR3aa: CASSLPGGEQYF; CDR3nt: TGTGCCAGCAGTTTACCGGGGGGCGAGCAGTACTTC
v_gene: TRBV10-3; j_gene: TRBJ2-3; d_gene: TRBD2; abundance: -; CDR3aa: CATQGLAGGLGDTQYF; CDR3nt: TGTGCCACCCAAGGACTAGCGGGAGGGCTCGGAGATACGCAGTATTTT
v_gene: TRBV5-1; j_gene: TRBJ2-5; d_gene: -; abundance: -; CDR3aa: CASSSYLTGQETQYF; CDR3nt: TGCGCCAGCAGCTCTTACCTCACAGGGCAAGAGACCCAGTACTTC
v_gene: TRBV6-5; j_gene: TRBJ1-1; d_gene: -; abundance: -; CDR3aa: CASSYSSEMNTEAFF; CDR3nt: TGTGCCAGCAGTTACTCTTCGGAGATGAACACTGAAGCTTTCTTT
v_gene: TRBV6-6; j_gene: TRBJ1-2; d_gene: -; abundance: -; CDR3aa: CASSRQAHYGYTF; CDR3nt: TGTGCCAGCAGCCGACAGGCCCACTATGGCTACACCTTC
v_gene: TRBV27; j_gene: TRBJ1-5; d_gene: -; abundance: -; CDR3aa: CASSWRGSNQPQHF; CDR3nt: TGTGCCAGCAGTTGGAGGGGCAGCAATCAGCCCCAGCATTTT
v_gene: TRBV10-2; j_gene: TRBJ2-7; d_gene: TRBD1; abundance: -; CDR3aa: CASRQQGAYEQYF; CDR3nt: TGCGCCAGCAGGCAACAGGGGGCCTACGAGCAGTACTTC
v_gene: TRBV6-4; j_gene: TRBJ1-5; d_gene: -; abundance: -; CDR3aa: CASSEQGDQPQHF; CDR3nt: TGTGCCAGCTCCGAACAGGGTGATCAGCCCCAGCATTTT
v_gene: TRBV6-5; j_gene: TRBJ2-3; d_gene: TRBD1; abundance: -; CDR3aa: CASRAGTGGTDTQYF; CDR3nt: TGTGCCAGCAGAGCCGGGACAGGGGGCACAGATACGCAGTATTTT
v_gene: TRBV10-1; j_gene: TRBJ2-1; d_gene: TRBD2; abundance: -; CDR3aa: CASLKLAGAYNEQFF; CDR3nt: TGCGCCTCTCTGAAGCTAGCGGGAGCTTACAATGAGCAGTTCTTC
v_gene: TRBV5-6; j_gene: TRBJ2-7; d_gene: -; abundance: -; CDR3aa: CASSLGTTTFGDYEQYF; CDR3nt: TGTGCCAGCAGCTTGGGCACCACTACATTCGGGGACTACGAGCAGTACTTC
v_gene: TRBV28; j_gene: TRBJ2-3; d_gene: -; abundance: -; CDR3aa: CASTSSGTSPKDTQYF; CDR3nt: TGTGCCAGCACCTCTTCCGGGACATCCCCAAAAGATACGCAGTATTTT
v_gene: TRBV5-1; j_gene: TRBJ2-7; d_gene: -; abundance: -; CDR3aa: CASSLAPGAGYEQYF; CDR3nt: TGCGCCAGCAGCTTGGCCCCAGGGGCAGGGTACGAGCAGTACTTC
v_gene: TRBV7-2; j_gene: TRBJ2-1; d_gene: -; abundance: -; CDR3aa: CASSLVAGAGNEQFF; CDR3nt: TGTGCCAGCAGCTTAGTTGCGGGGGCCGGGAATGAGCAGTTCTTC
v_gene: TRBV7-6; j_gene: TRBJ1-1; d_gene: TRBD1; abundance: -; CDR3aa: CASSSSGTGRATEAFF; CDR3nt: TGTGCCAGCAGCTCATCCGGGACAGGGCGCGCCACTGAAGCTTTCTTT
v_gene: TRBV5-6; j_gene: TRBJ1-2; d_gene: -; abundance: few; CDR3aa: CASSAATAGNYGYTF; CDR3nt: TGTGCCAGCAGCGCAGCCACAGCGGGAAACTATGGCTACACCTTC
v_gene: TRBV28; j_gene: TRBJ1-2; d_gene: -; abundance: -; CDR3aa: CASSVLTGTRNGYTF; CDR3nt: TGTGCCAGCAGTGTCCTTACCGGGACACGAAATGGCTACACCTTC
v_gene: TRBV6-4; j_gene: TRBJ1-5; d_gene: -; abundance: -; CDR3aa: CASSEQGNQPQHF; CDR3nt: TGTGCCAGCAGTGAGCAGGGGAATCAGCCCCAGCATTTT
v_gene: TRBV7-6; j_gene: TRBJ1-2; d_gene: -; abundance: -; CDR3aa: CASSGVQGYGYTF; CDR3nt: TGTGCCAGCAGCGGGGTACAGGGCTATGGCTACACCTTC
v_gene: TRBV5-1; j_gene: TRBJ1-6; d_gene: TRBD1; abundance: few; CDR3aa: CASSLQGESLHF; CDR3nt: TGCGCCAGCAGTCTGCAGGGGGAATCCCTCCACTTT
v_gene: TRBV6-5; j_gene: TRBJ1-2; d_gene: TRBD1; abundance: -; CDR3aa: CASSQGDRGYGYTF; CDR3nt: TGTGCCAGCAGTCAGGGAGACAGGGGCTATGGCTACACCTTC
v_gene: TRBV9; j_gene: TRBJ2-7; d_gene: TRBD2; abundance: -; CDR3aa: CASSGGGPDYEQYF; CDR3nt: TGTGCCAGCAGCGGGGGAGGGCCTGACTACGAGCAGTACTTC